Included here is one T cell receptor beta chain sequence, with context. What this receptor recognizes is not known. Reads for this sample came from an Illumina HiSeq 2000. TCR beta cDNA libraries were prepared using 5'RACE template switching, which introduced a universal primer site and unique molecular identifiers. Priming for cDNA synthesis came from the TCR beta constant segment, and two successive PCR amplification steps followed. In the source study's methods: MIGEC handled demultiplexing of the reads and grouping by UMI, while MiTCR was used to assemble and quantify clonotypes. To exclude erroneous sequences, any TCR cDNA sequence not supported by at least two reads was discarded. The tcR package was used for downstream repertoire analysis, and clonotypes were matched between fractions using CDR3 nucleotide sequence together with V segment. VDJmatch was used to annotate antigen specificity against VDJdb, with one amino acid substitution in CDR3 permitted. Following TCRdb reprocessing, every CDR3 protein sequence forms one entry, and DNA is not provided. Clone size and V and J calls follow TCRdb, not the original study. The sample table gives over 350,000 distinct CDR3 sequences. Of the sample, around 10% falls within the top ten clones.

HCMV-specific IgG was detected in serum with a commercial ELISA kit to determine HCMV serostatus. Ficoll density gradient centrifugation was used to isolate peripheral blood mononuclear cells from blood. These data are taken from a study of T cells expressing NK-cell markers (dated by TCRdb to 2020 to 2022). Study-wide context: TCR beta-chain repertoires were profiled in sorted CD3+CD56+NKG2C+, CD3+CD56+NKG2C- and CD3+CD56-NKG2C+ T-cell subsets from fewer than 10 donors. Among the eight sequenced donors, only one was HCMV-seronegative, while the other seven were HCMV-seropositive. The eight sequenced donors were randomly selected healthy volunteers, three men and five women. The libraries were sequenced on Illumina HiSeq 2000/2500, MiSeq or NextSeq, producing 2 x 150 bp reads. Summary of the overall study and its limitations: It remained unclear whether the expanded NKG2C-expressing T cell clones were specific for HCMV antigens. Those dominant clonotypes were again the most abundant among CD3+CD56-NKG2C+ cells in a few donors, at about 28.3-60.1%. For about 6 donors, the dominant CD3+CD56+NKG2C+ clonotypes were among the top 10 CD8+ clonotypes and accounted for about 1.0-7.0% of CD8+ T cells.

The CDR3 contains 14 residues, cysteine and phenylalanine counted. The coding DNA is unavailable. From the germline V gene, CDR1 is SGHRS and CDR2 is YFSETQ. The rearranged chain carries TRBV5-1 and TRBJ2-7; TCRdb picks TRBD1, but there is no DNA to check that call. This receptor was obtained from a woman in her forties or fifties in good health. Donor details come from another sample of the same person, matched by shared clones. The sequenced sample was blood T cells: a sorted CD56 or NKG2C T cell subset, CD4+ or CD8+ T cells, or bulk PBMC T cells (not recorded which). The CDR3 sequence is CASSLGDRLTEQYF. Beyond the CDR3, the reference TRBV5-1 and TRBJ2-7 genes provide the residues; the full variable domain reads: KAGVTQTPRYLIKTRGQQVTLSCSPISGHRSVSWYQQTPGQGLQFLFEYFSETQRNKGNFPGRFSGRQFSNSRSEMNVSTLELGDSALYLCASSLGDRLTEQYFGPGTRLTVT.